This TCR beta chain is drawn from a study of cytomegalovirus exposure and HLA in healthy donors. Amplification used 60 Vbeta primers and 13 Jbeta primers. TCRdb's table, derived via immunoSEQ multiplex PCR, lists solely in-frame clones and lacks some. The sample lists 90,000 to 120,000 clones, approximately 70% occurring once. Comments on this clone: Its antigen is unknown.

This CDR3 region has 16 residues. Looked up from germline, CDR1 is KGHSH and CDR2 is LQKENI. After removal of 0 bases from V and 10 bases from J, the junction contained 8 bases not matched to a gene. Study-level points and caveats: The listing of approximately 160 TCR beta chains classed them as cytomegalovirus-associated. Indistinguishability led to the exclusion of some V segments, TRBV6-2 and TRBV6-3 included.

This clonotype was obtained from a man between 25 and 39 years old in good health and CMV-seropositive. The rearrangement uses TRBV18 and TRBJ2-1, with TRBD2 matching over 11 bases. Material: PBMCs. The CDR3, as DNA: TGTGCCAGCTCACCACCGGGTAGCGGGGGGGCCATGGAGCAGTTCTTC. Its protein is CASSPPGSGGAMEQFF.